This TCR beta chain was obtained from a study of cytomegalovirus exposure and HLA in healthy donors. General observations from the study: Subsequent analysis of the roughly 120 validation repertoires found a tendency for first-cohort TCR clusters to co-occur. Rarity characterized most TCR sequences, yet some public TCRs appeared in many donors. Investigators reported over 150 TCR beta chains as tied to cytomegalovirus.

Remarks on this clone: The antigen remains undetermined.

The donors were members of the validation cohort comprising approximately 120 subjects, separate from the roughly 680-subject first cohort. This table comes from immunoSEQ multiplex PCR, and its TCRdb copy is limited to in-frame clones, with some not included. The sample has 90,000 to 110,000 clones, around nine tenths seen once. This CDR3 is built from 17 residues. Germline trimming cut 3 bases from V and 2 bases from J; bases unmatched to any gene: 10. Germline loops: CDR1 MGHRA, CDR2 YSYEKL. Sequencing was carried out using PBMCs. The J gene is TRBJ2-7, the V gene TRBV4-1, with 10 bases identical to TRBD2. The receptor's source is a young woman in good health and CMV-seronegative. The CDR3 DNA reads as TGCGCCAGCAGCCAGCTCCTAGCGGGGGCCACAACCTACGAGCAGTACTTC. It encodes CASSQLLAGATTYEQYF.